This T cell receptor beta chain stems from a study of T cell changes during pregnancy in multiple sclerosis. Produced via immunoSEQ multiplex PCR; TCRdb's table is partial and in-frame only. The sample records about 130,000 clones, about 95% being singletons. Looked up from germline, CDR1 is LNHDA and CDR2 is SQIVND (reference sequence). The CDR3 contains 15 residues. Trimming took 3 bases from V and 0 from J; bases not matched to a gene: 2. The origin of this receptor is a female donor with multiple sclerosis, enrolled in a pregnancy study. Sequencing was performed on peripheral blood, taken after pregnancy. The V call is TRBV19, the J call TRBJ1-5, with TRBD1 matching over 7 bases. Written as DNA, the CDR3 is TGTGCCAGTAGTATCGACAGGGTTAGCAATCAGCCCCAGCATTTT. It translates to CASSIDRVSNQPQHF.